The T cell receptor beta chain under discussion was sequenced for a study of blood T cell repertoires in COVID-19. Study in general: Material from acute and convalescent COVID-19 was sourced from the United States, Italy and Spain.

Clones were read by immunoSEQ multiplex PCR, and TCRdb kept only the in-frame ones, dropping some. The sample records roughly 100,000 clones, 88% being singletons. Germline V lookup: CDR1 MNHNY, CDR2 SVGAGI (reference sequence). The CDR3 consists of 15 residues. J gave up 2 bases and V 4 bases, and 8 bases lay outside the gene matches. This TCR was recovered from an elderly woman with active COVID-19. The material sequenced was peripheral blood. The chain carries TRBV6-6 and TRBJ2-7, with 7 positions matching TRBD2. The CDR3 nucleotides are TGTGCCAGCAGTTCCGTACCTAGCGGAACCTACGAGCAGTACTTC. It specifies CASSSVPSGTYEQYF.